The sequence of this T cell receptor beta chain was determined in a study of monozygotic twins with cystic fibrosis. The germline V gene has CDR1 SGHTA and CDR2 FQGNSA. V dropped 0 bases and J dropped 4 bases, with 0 bases sitting between them. CDR3 length equals 12 residues. TCRdb's table, derived via immunoSEQ multiplex PCR, lists solely in-frame clones and lacks some. The table records approximately 34,000 clones, 75% to 90% of them present only once. The source material was blood. The chain has TRBV7-2 and TRBJ2-2; no clear D gene. The source is a girl aged 2 to 9 with cystic fibrosis. CDR3 DNA sequence: TGTGCCAGCAGCTTAGCCACCGGGGAGCTGTTTTTT. Protein sequence: CASSLATGELFF. Full variable domain (remainder filled in from reference TRBV7-2 and TRBJ2-2): GAGVSQSPSNKVTEKGKDVELRCDPISGHTALYWYRQSLGQGLEFLIYFQGNSAPDKSGLPSDRFSAERTGGSVSTLTIQRTQQEDSAVYLCASSLATGELFFGEGSRLTVL.